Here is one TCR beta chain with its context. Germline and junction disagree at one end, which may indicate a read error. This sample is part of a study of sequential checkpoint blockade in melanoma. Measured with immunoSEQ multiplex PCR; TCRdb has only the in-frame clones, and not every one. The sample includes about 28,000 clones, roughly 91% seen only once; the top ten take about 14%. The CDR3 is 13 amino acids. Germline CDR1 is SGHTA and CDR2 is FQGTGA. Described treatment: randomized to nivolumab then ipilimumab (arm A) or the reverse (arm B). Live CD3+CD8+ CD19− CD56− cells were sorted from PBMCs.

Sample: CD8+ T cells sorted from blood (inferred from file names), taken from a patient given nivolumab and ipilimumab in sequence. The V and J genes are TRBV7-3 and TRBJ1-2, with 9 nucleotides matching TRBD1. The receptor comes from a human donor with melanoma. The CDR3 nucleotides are TGTGCCAGCAGCATAACAGGGGGCGGTGGCTACACCTTC. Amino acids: CASSITGGGGYTF.